A selection of T cell receptor beta chains follows, all from one sample in a study of blood T cells in healthy people across ages. TCRdb itself ran the 5' RACE reads through MiXCR, one entry per CDR3 protein. The repertoire holds about 810,000 distinct CDR3 sequences, with roughly 34% as singletons. Sequenced input: blood. Source of these receptors: a man between 18 and 29 years old in good health. CDR3s include the opening cysteine and the closing phenylalanine or tryptophan. A D gene is named only where the DNA matches it firmly. For some rows the clone size is stated as once, few or many, or as a class when expanded; others skip it.

v_call	j_call	clone_size	d_call	cdr3_nt	cdr3_aa
TRBV4-2	TRBJ2-7	.	TRBD2	TGTGCCAGCAGCTCCCAACTAGCGGCTCTTTACAATGAGCAGTACTTC	CASSSQLAALYNEQYF
TRBV7-2	TRBJ2-7	.	TRBD2	TGTGCCAGCAGCTTAAGGAGCACCGGGAGGGGCTACGAGCAGTACTTC	CASSLRSTGRGYEQYF
TRBV21-1	TRBJ2-3	few	.	TGTCCCAAGACGGTGCGTTTAGCGGGGGGGGTCACAGATACGCAGTATTTT	CPKTVRLAGGVTDTQYF
TRBV18	TRBJ2-1	.	.	TGTGCCAGCTCACCACCGAAAGGTGAGCAGTTCTTC	CASSPPKGEQFF
TRBV20-1	TRBJ1-5	many	.	TGCAGTGCTAGTTCCACGGCAAATCAGCCCCAGCATTTT	CSASSTANQPQHF
TRBV7-9	TRBJ1-4	.	.	TGTGCCAGCAGCTCGGGACTGCCCCGGGGGATGAGTAATGAAAAACTGTTTTTT	CASSSGLPRGMSNEKLFF
TRBV7-2	TRBJ2-7	few	TRBD1	TGTGCCAGCACCCTACGGGACAGCGCCTACGAGCAGTACTTC	CASTLRDSAYEQYF
TRBV12-3/TRBV12-4	TRBJ2-1	many	.	TGTGCCAGCAGTTTACGGGGATACAATGAGCAGTTCTTC	CASSLRGYNEQFF
TRBV2	TRBJ1-2	.	.	TGTGCCAGCAGCCAGGTTGCCCTTTTCGACTATGGCTACACCTTC	CASSQVALFDYGYTF
TRBV12-3/TRBV12-4	TRBJ1-2	few	TRBD1	TGTGCCAGCAGTCTAGACAGGGCGCACTATGGCTACACCTTC	CASSLDRAHYGYTF
TRBV12-3/TRBV12-4	TRBJ2-6	many	.	TGTGCCAGCAGTTTAGGGGGTTGGGGCAGGCCCAGCTCTGGGGCCAACGTCCTGACTTTC	CASSLGGWGRPSSGANVLTF
TRBV29-1	TRBJ1-2	once	.	TGCAGCGCTCAGGACAGAAATTATGGCTACACCTTC	CSAQDRNYGYTF
TRBV29-1	TRBJ1-1	.	TRBD1	TGCAGCGTCCGCCGGACAGGGCAAGGAAACACTGAAGCTTTCTTT	CSVRRTGQGNTEAFF
TRBV20-1	TRBJ1-1	few	.	TGCAGTGCTAGGAACACGATGAACACTGAAGCTTTCTTT	CSARNTMNTEAFF
TRBV20-1	TRBJ1-5	.	.	TGCAGTGCTAGATTTGACCGGGGCAATCAGCCCCAGCATTTT	CSARFDRGNQPQHF
TRBV29-1	TRBJ2-7	.	TRBD2	TGCAGCGTTGCACTAGCGAATTCCTACGAGCAGTACTTC	CSVALANSYEQYF
TRBV12-3/TRBV12-4	TRBJ1-5	.	.	TGTGCCAGCAGTGCGAGGAGCAATCAGCCCCAGCATTTT	CASSARSNQPQHF
TRBV10-3	TRBJ2-1	many	.	TGTGCCATCACTGGGGGGGGGCGTATGTACAATGAGCAGTTCTTC	CAITGGGRMYNEQFF
TRBV6-2/TRBV6-3	TRBJ2-1	.	.	TGTGCCAGCAGTAGACTCGGGAAAACCCGACCCAACCAAGAGACCCAGTTCTTC	CASSRLGKTRPNQETQFF
TRBV12-3/TRBV12-4	TRBJ1-1	.	.	TGTGCCAGCGGATCGCTAGGTCGGATGAACACTGAAGCTTTCTTT	CASGSLGRMNTEAFF
TRBV27	TRBJ1-3	.	.	TGTGCCAGCAGCCGGGGCCAACCTACTGGAAACACCATATATTTT	CASSRGQPTGNTIYF
TRBV6-5	TRBJ1-1	.	.	TGTGCCAGCAGGTCCGAGAACAGGGTACTTACTGAAGCTTTCTTT	CASRSENRVLTEAFF
TRBV20-1	TRBJ2-7	.	TRBD2	TGCAGTGCAGTCAAACTAGCGGGCAATGAGCAGTACTTC	CSAVKLAGNEQYF
TRBV4-3	TRBJ2-5	many	TRBD2	TGCGCCAGCAGCCAAGAGAGACTAGCTCAAGAGACCCAGTACTTC	CASSQERLAQETQYF
TRBV9	TRBJ2-5	.	.	TGTGCCAGCAGCGTAGGTCGGGGTCAAGAGACCCAGTACTTC	CASSVGRGQETQYF
TRBV5-1	TRBJ2-7	.	TRBD1	TGCGCCAGCAGCGGCCGGGACAGGGACGAGCAGTACTTC	CASSGRDRDEQYF
TRBV6-6	TRBJ2-7	.	.	TGTGCCGTGCGTACGGGCCCCTACGAGCAGTACTTC	CAVRTGPYEQYF
TRBV5-4	TRBJ2-5	.	.	TGTGCCAGCAGCACCGCGAGGACCCAGTACTTC	CASSTARTQYF
TRBV12-3/TRBV12-4	TRBJ1-2	.	.	TGTGCCAGCAGTGTAGGGAGGGGCGGCTATGGCTACACCTTC	CASSVGRGGYGYTF
TRBV5-1	TRBJ2-3	many	.	TGCGCCAGCAGCTCGGCAGGGACTAGCACAGATACGCAGTATTTT	CASSSAGTSTDTQYF
TRBV5-1	TRBJ2-7	.	TRBD1	TGCGCCAGCAGCTATCCAGGGGGCGCAAGGGTTTACAATGAGCAGTACTTC	CASSYPGGARVYNEQYF